The 20 T cell receptor beta chains below come from one sample, sequenced in a study of T cell responses to AZD1222 COVID-19 vaccine. The protocol was immunoSEQ multiplex PCR, while the TCRdb copy is restricted to in-frame clones and leaves out a portion. The sample shows 140,000 to 150,000 clones, roughly 85% of them seen only once. This material consisted of peripheral blood, taken on day 0 of AZD1222 vaccination. These receptors all stem from an adult in good health.

The V call is TRBV5-4, the J call TRBJ2-2, with a weak D call TRBD2 (6 bases). V lost 2 bases and J lost 6, with 14 bases in between. CDR3 size: 15 residues. From germline, CDR1 is SGHNT and CDR2 YYREEE (reference sequence). The CDR3 loop is CASSFGGFVAGELFF. The CDR3 DNA reads as TGTGCCAGCAGCTTTGGGGGGTTTGTGGCCGGGGAGCTGTTTTTT.

The CDR3: CASSLFGYSSYEQYF. The DNA of the CDR3 is TGTGCCAGCAGTTTATTTGGCTATTCGTCCTACGAGCAGTACTTC. The genes are TRBV27 and TRBJ2-7; D unresolved. Germline V gene sequence: CDR1 MNHEY, CDR2 SMNVEV (reference sequence). V lost 1 base to trimming and J lost 1 base, with 11 bases between them. This CDR3 is built from 15 residues.

J is TRBJ1-1 and V is TRBV11-3; D unclear. Trimming cost V 8 bases and J 3 bases, with 16 bases left between them. Germline loops: CDR1 SGHNT, CDR2 YENEEA. This CDR3 is 14 amino acids long. The CDR3 sequence is CASGKGGIDTEAFF. The CDR3 nucleotides are TGTGCCAGCGGTAAGGGTGGTATTGACACTGAAGCTTTCTTT.

The rearrangement joins TRBV7-8 to TRBJ2-1, with D uncertain. Trimming shortened V by 2 bases and J by 7 bases, and 12 bases separated the two germline ends. CDR1 is SGHVS, CDR2 FQNEAQ, per germline. The CDR3 runs 14 residues. This chain's CDR3 is CASSLMGIFNEQFF. The CDR3 coding sequence is TGTGCCAGCAGCTTAATGGGGATTTTTAATGAGCAGTTCTTC.

The chain combines TRBV7-9 with TRBJ1-4, with D uncertain. The germline CDR1 and CDR2 sequences are SEHNR and FQNEAQ (reference sequence). Trimming took off 3 bases at V and 4 bases at J, with 9 bases between the two ends. This CDR3 contains 14 residues. This chain's CDR3 is CASSFESHNEKLFF. The CDR3 DNA is TGTGCCAGCAGCTTTGAAAGTCATAATGAAAAACTGTTTTTT.

This clone was seen just once. This chain joins TRBV7-8 and TRBJ2-1; 7 positions agree with TRBD1. V lost 1 base and J lost 7; bases outside the gene matches: 7. Germline V gene data show CDR1 as SGHVS and CDR2 as FQNEAQ. There are 15 residues in the CDR3. The CDR3 bases are TGTGCCAGCAGCTTAGGGCGAGGCAGGGGGAATGAGCAGTTCTTC. It codes for CASSLGRGRGNEQFF.

The chain is built from TRBV3-1 (or the pseudogene TRBV3-2) and TRBJ1-3, with a possible D match to TRBD1 (6 bases). Germline CDR1 is LGHDT and CDR2 is YNNKEL (reference sequence). With 5 bases removed from V and 4 bases from J, the gap between germline ends came to 12 bases. The CDR3 consists of 14 residues. CDR3 sequence reads: CASSNRDMGNTIYF. The CDR3 DNA sequence: TGTGCCAGCAGCAACCGGGACATGGGAAACACCATATATTTT.

The chain couples TRBV5-1 to TRBJ2-5; 12 nucleotides match TRBD2. V lost 2 bases and J lost 1; bases outside the gene matches: 3. CDR1 and CDR2 from the germline V gene are SGHRS and YFSETQ. The CDR3 extends over 16 amino acids. CDR3 protein: CASSLLAGGTQETQYF. CDR3 DNA: TGCGCCAGCAGCTTACTAGCGGGAGGAACCCAAGAGACCCAGTACTTC. The whole variable domain, filled in from reference TRBV5-1 and TRBJ2-5, reads KAGVTQTPRYLIKTRGQQVTLSCSPISGHRSVSWYQQTPGQGLQFLFEYFSETQRNKGNFPGRFSGRQFSNSRSEMNVSTLELGDSALYLCASSLLAGGTQETQYFGPGTRLLVL.

This clone was seen a handful of times. The V call is TRBV4-2, the J call TRBJ1-5, with D unclear. The V gene lost 0 bases and the J gene lost 1 base, with 13 bases spanning the gap. The CDR3 has 17 amino acids. Germline V lookup: CDR1 LGHNA, CDR2 YNFKEQ. The CDR3 spells CASSQDYHLGSNQPQHF. The DNA of the CDR3 is TGTGCCAGCAGCCAAGATTACCATCTGGGCAGCAATCAGCCCCAGCATTTT.

The CDR3 nucleotides read TGTGCCACCAGTGATAGCCTAGCGGGGCAAGCCCCCGGGGAGCTGTTTTTT. Amino acids: CATSDSLAGQAPGELFF. The chain has TRBV24-1 and TRBJ2-2; 9 bases match TRBD2. Germline V gene lookup returns CDR1 KGHDR and CDR2 SFDVKD. The CDR3 is 17 amino acids. J gave up 6 bases and V 3 bases, and 10 bases lay outside the gene matches.

V is TRBV5-6 and J is TRBJ2-1; D gene uncertain. Germline CDR1 is SGHDT and CDR2 is YYEEEE. Trimming stripped 2 bases from V and 5 bases from J, with 2 bases between. This CDR3 region has 11 residues. DNA of the CDR3: TGTGCCAGCAGCTTCAACAATGAGCAGTTCTTC. Translation gives CASSFNNEQFF. The whole variable domain, filled in from reference TRBV5-6 and TRBJ2-1, reads DAGVTQSPTHLIKTRGQQVTLRCSPKSGHDTVSWYQQALGQGPQFIFQYYEEEERQRGNFPDRFSGHQFPNYSSELNVNALLLGDSALYLCASSFNNEQFFGPGTRLTVL.

This sequence joins TRBV6-2 or TRBV6-3 and TRBJ2-1; no definite D call. Per germline, CDR1 MNHEY and CDR2 SVGEGT. V dropped 10 bases and J dropped 4 bases, with 11 bases sitting between them. The CDR3 covers 12 residues. CDR3 sequence: CATSLVYNEQFF. For the CDR3, the DNA is TGTGCCACCAGCCTGGTGTACAATGAGCAGTTCTTC.

The chain links TRBV5-4 to TRBJ2-1, with D perhaps TRBD2 (6 bases). Germline V gene sequence: CDR1 SGHNT, CDR2 YYREEE (reference sequence). Trimming shortened V by 1 base and J by 11 bases, and 16 bases separated the two germline ends. The CDR3 length is 14 residues. The CDR3 region is CASSLQAGGAQQFF. The CDR3 DNA sequence: TGTGCCAGCAGCTTGCAGGCCGGCGGGGCTCAGCAGTTCTTC.

The J gene is TRBJ1-2, the V gene TRBV19; 7 bases match TRBD1. Germline CDR1 LNHDA, CDR2 SQIVND (reference sequence). The CDR3 is made up of 13 amino acids. The trim removed 4 bases at V and 6 bases at J, leaving 5 bases unmatched. CDR3 loop: CASSSDRENGYTF. Written as DNA, the CDR3 is TGTGCCAGTAGTAGTGACAGGGAGAATGGCTACACCTTC.

V gene TRBV20-1 combines with J gene TRBJ2-7; a weak D match, TRBD2 (6 bases). This CDR3 has 13 amino acids. CDR1 and CDR2 (germline): DFQATT, SNEGSKA (reference sequence). The ends were cut back, 3 bases at V and 0 bases at J, with 9 bases in the middle. DNA for the CDR3: TGCAGTGCTAGTCCCGGGAGCTCCTACGAGCAGTACTTC. Amino acids: CSASPGSSYEQYF.

This clone was found a few times. The rearrangement links TRBV5-1 to TRBJ2-5, with D maybe TRBD2 (6 bases). The germline CDR1 and CDR2 sequences are SGHRS and YFSETQ. V lost 4 bases and J 2 bases, leaving 15 bases between the germline ends. CDR3 length equals 15 residues. CDR3 protein: CASSPVDGRQETQYF. As DNA, the CDR3 is TGCGCCAGCAGCCCCGTCGATGGGAGGCAAGAGACCCAGTACTTC.

This clone was seen more than once but under ten times. The rearrangement links TRBV2 to TRBJ2-5, with a weak D call TRBD1 (6 bases). Germline V lookup: CDR1 SNHLY, CDR2 FYNNEI. The CDR3 totals 13 residues. Deletions cut 4 bases from V and 1 base from J, with 7 bases between. The CDR3 DNA is TGTGCCAGCAGTGTGACAGGCCAAGAGACCCAGTACTTC. Residues: CASSVTGQETQYF.

The chain recombines TRBV27 with TRBJ2-1, with D uncertain. CDR1 is MNHEY, CDR2 SMNVEV, per germline (reference sequence). The length of the CDR3 is 11 residues. Trimming shortened V by 1 base and J by 5 bases, and 0 bases separated the two germline ends. CDR3 amino acids: CASSLYNEQFF. For the CDR3, the DNA is TGTGCCAGCAGTTTATACAATGAGCAGTTCTTC.

The gene calls are TRBV24-1 and TRBJ1-5, with D perhaps TRBD1 (5 bases). V lost 1 base and J 5 bases, leaving 8 bases between the germline ends. The CDR3 extends over 14 amino acids. Germline CDR1 and CDR2: KGHDR and SFDVKD. The CDR3 nucleotides are TGTGCCACCAGTGATTTTGCGGGGGATCAGCCCCAGCATTTT. It translates to CATSDFAGDQPQHF.

This rearrangement joins TRBV2 to TRBJ1-1; D ambiguous. CDR1 and CDR2 (germline): SNHLY, FYNNEI. The CDR3 totals 14 residues. The V end was cut by 3 bases, the J end by 1 base, with 9 bases between. The CDR3 DNA reads as TGTGCCAGCAGTGAGGCAGGCTGGAACACTGAAGCTTTCTTT. This sequence encodes CASSEAGWNTEAFF.